This TCR beta chain was observed in a study of blood T cell repertoires in COVID-19. Looking at the study overall: Donors in the United States, Italy and Spain gave samples during acute or convalescent COVID-19.

Per the study methods: Using reference gene primer amplification, nucleated cell counts were estimated. The repertoire was sequenced with immunoSEQ multiplex PCR; TCRdb's copy has only in-frame clones and lacks some. That table is the source of V, J and clone size, and D and trimming were worked out from the DNA. The sample lists around 200,000 clones, about 83% seen once, with 5.6% in the top ten. Living in roughly 25 US areas, the participants were between roughly 18 and 89 years of age. Germline V gene lookup returns CDR1 MNHNY and CDR2 SVGAGI (reference sequence). The length of the CDR3 is 15 residues. V lost 6 bases to trimming and J lost 5 bases; unmatched junction nucleotides: 10.

The sequencing sample was made of PBMCs or T cells enriched from blood (not recorded which). The receptor was derived from a middle-aged man with acute COVID-19. The chain has TRBV6-6 and TRBJ1-1; 9 bases match TRBD1. CDR3 nucleotides: TGTGCCAGCAGCCCCCGGGACAGGGTCGCAACTGAAGCTTTCTTT. The encoded protein is CASSPRDRVATEAFF.